Listed here are 18 T cell receptor beta chains from one sample, sequenced in a study of control samples from healthy donors and cancer patients. Profiled with immunoSEQ multiplex PCR; TCRdb holds only in-frame clones, not every one. This table has approximately 170,000 clones, nearly 90% appearing once. Material: blood. The source of these receptors is a woman aged 50 to 60 in good health.

This clone was observed a single time. The chain carries TRBV2 and TRBJ1-4; D ambiguous. The germline gives CDR1 SNHLY, CDR2 FYNNEI. The CDR3 length is 13 residues. Trimming shortened V by 0 bases and J by 7 bases, and 6 bases separated the two germline ends. In DNA, the CDR3 is TGTGCCAGCAGTGAAGCGTTTGTTGAAAAACTGTTTTTT. This translates into CASSEAFVEKLFF.

Here the CDR3 reads CASSMGTGYSNQPQHF. The CDR3 DNA reads TGTGCCAGTAGTATGGGGACAGGGTACAGCAATCAGCCCCAGCATTTT. The rearrangement joins TRBV19 to TRBJ1-5; 9 bases map to TRBD1. J lost 1 base, V lost 3 bases, and 4 bases had no gene match. There are 16 residues in the CDR3. CDR1 is LNHDA and CDR2 is SQIVND in the germline V gene (reference sequence). Full variable domain (missing parts from reference TRBV19 and TRBJ1-5): DGGITQSPKYLFRKEGQNVTLSCEQNLNHDAMYWYRQDPGQGLRLIYYSQIVNDFQKGDIAEGYSVSREKKESFPLTVTSAQKNPTAFYLCASSMGTGYSNQPQHFGDGTRLSIL.

This chain connects TRBV28 to TRBJ2-4, with D unclear. This CDR3 has 15 amino acids. V dropped 7 bases and J dropped 3 bases, with 16 bases sitting between them. CDR1 is MDHEN, CDR2 SYDVKM, per germline. CDR3: CASKDMASVKNIQYF. The CDR3 DNA reads TGTGCCAGCAAGGATATGGCCTCGGTCAAAAACATTCAGTACTTC. Full variable domain (outside the CDR3, taken from reference TRBV28 and TRBJ2-4): DVKVTQSSRYLVKRTGEKVFLECVQDMDHENMFWYRQDPGLGLRLIYFSYDVKMKEKGDIPEGYSVSREKKERFSLILESASTNQTSMYLCASKDMASVKNIQYFGAGTRLSVL.

This clone was counted a single time. An end of the junction differs from the germline gene, which may be a read error. This chain joins TRBV19 and TRBJ1-2; D is perhaps TRBD1 (6 bases). This CDR3 region has 11 residues. The germline gives CDR1 LNHDA, CDR2 SQIVND (reference sequence). The CDR3 sequence: CASSISGAFIF. In nucleotides, the CDR3 is TGTGCCAGTAGTATATCAGGGGCATTTATCTTC.

V and J are TRBV29-1 and TRBJ1-2; D might be TRBD1 (5 bases). This CDR3 is built from 13 residues. CDR1 is SQVTM and CDR2 is ANQGSEA in the germline V gene. The V and J ends lost 6 bases and 4 bases respectively, with 15 bases between them. This chain's CDR3 is CSVGTGSGYGYTF. The CDR3, as DNA: TGCAGCGTCGGGACGGGAAGTGGCTATGGCTACACCTTC.

This clone was seen a single time. The chain has TRBV19 and TRBJ1-2; D is unresolved. Trimming pared 5 bases from V and 1 base from J, leaving 17 bases between. The CDR3 has 16 residues. CDR1 and CDR2 (germline): LNHDA, SQIVND (reference sequence). This CDR3 reads CASSYPSRRNNYGYTF. The DNA of the CDR3 is TGTGCCAGTAGTTATCCCTCACGACGGAATAACTATGGCTACACCTTC.

The J gene is TRBJ2-3, the V gene TRBV14; a possible D gene is TRBD1 (6 bases). V was cut by 4 bases and J by 5 bases, with 10 bases left in between. Germline CDR1 and CDR2: SGHDN and FVKESK. This CDR3 is built from 13 residues. The CDR3 region is CASSRLQGDTQYF. Written as DNA, the CDR3 is TGTGCCAGCAGCCGGCTACAGGGAGATACGCAGTATTTT.

This chain uses TRBV11-3 with TRBJ2-7, with a possible D match to TRBD1 (5 bases). The germline CDR1 and CDR2 sequences are SGHNT and YENEEA. Trimming took off 5 bases at V and 5 bases at J, with 13 bases between the two ends. The CDR3 is made up of 13 amino acids. The CDR3 region is CASSPNPGNEQYF. CDR3 sequence (DNA): TGTGCCAGCAGCCCAAACCCAGGGAACGAGCAGTACTTC.

V is TRBV7-8 and J is TRBJ1-3; 10 nucleotides agree with TRBD1. This CDR3 region has 16 residues. The V and J ends lost 4 bases and 0 bases, in that order; junction bases with no gene match: 3. The germline gives CDR1 SGHVS, CDR2 FQNEAQ. The CDR3 bases are TGTGCCAGCAGCTCGCGGGACAGGGGCTCTGGAAACACCATATATTTT. This encodes CASSSRDRGSGNTIYF. The variable domain in full, completed from reference TRBV7-8 and TRBJ1-3, reads GAGVSQSPRYKVAKRGQDVALRCDPISGHVSLFWYQQALGQGPEFLTYFQNEAQLDKSGLPSDRFFAERPEGSVSTLKIQRTQQEDSAVYLCASSSRDRGSGNTIYFGEGSWLTVV.

The V call is TRBV18, the J call TRBJ1-5; no reliable D call. The CDR3 has 13 residues. V was cut by 3 bases and J by 9 bases, with 12 bases left in between. The germline V gene has CDR1 KGHSH and CDR2 LQKENI. Here the CDR3 reads CASSPAFNGPQHF. CDR3 nucleotide sequence: TGTGCCAGCTCACCCGCCTTTAATGGGCCCCAGCATTTT.

V and J are TRBV10-3 and TRBJ1-2; D is unresolved. The germline CDR1 and CDR2 sequences are ENHRY and SYGVKD. The CDR3 sequence is 12 residues long. The V and J ends lost 6 bases and 4 bases respectively, with 9 bases between them. The CDR3 reads CAISEGPYGYTF. The CDR3 DNA follows: TGTGCCATCAGCGAGGGCCCCTATGGCTACACCTTC.

The J gene is TRBJ2-7, the V gene TRBV19, with 8 bases that match TRBD1. V shed 6 bases, J shed 4 bases, and the junction held 11 bases outside the gene matches. Germline CDR1 reads LNHDA; CDR2 reads SQIVND (reference sequence). CDR3 length: 15 residues. The CDR3 sequence: CASRYSGTGSYEQYF. The CDR3 bases are TGTGCCAGTAGATATTCCGGGACAGGATCGTACGAGCAGTACTTC.

This CDR3 is CASYSVNTEAFF. The CDR3 nucleotides are TGTGCCAGCTATTCGGTGAACACTGAAGCTTTCTTT. The J gene is TRBJ1-1, the V gene TRBV5-4; D not resolved. The CDR3 loop spans 12 amino acids. The V end was cut by 7 bases, the J end by 0 bases, with 7 bases between. Germline values: CDR1 SGHNT, CDR2 YYREEE (reference sequence).

The chain recombines TRBV20-1 with TRBJ2-1; TRBD2 might be the D (6 bases). The germline V gene has CDR1 DFQATT and CDR2 SNEGSKA (reference sequence). This CDR3 spans 20 amino acids. The germline V and J ends were trimmed by 3 bases and 2 bases, with 29 bases remaining between them. The CDR3 loop reads CSASTIEGLVPGVPYNEQFF. In DNA form, the CDR3 reads TGCAGTGCTAGTACTATAGAAGGGCTTGTGCCGGGAGTCCCCTACAATGAGCAGTTCTTC.

The gene calls are TRBV19 and TRBJ2-2; 9 bases align to TRBD2. The CDR3 totals 15 residues. Looked up from germline, CDR1 is LNHDA and CDR2 is SQIVND (reference sequence). After removal of 8 bases from V and 1 base from J, the junction contained 5 bases not matched to a gene. DNA for the CDR3: TGTGCCAGTGGTAGCGGGGGTCTGAACACCGGGGAGCTGTTTTTT. Its translation: CASGSGGLNTGELFF.

The chain uses TRBV18 and TRBJ1-4; maybe TRBD1 (6 bases). CDR1 and CDR2 from the germline V gene are KGHSH and LQKENI. The CDR3 covers 15 residues. Trimming pared 3 bases from V and 9 bases from J, leaving 17 bases between. DNA for the CDR3: TGTGCCAGCTCACCCCCGAACCGGGGGCCACAAAAACTGTTTTTT. Translation: CASSPPNRGPQKLFF.

This clone was found many times. V usage is TRBV4-1 and J usage is TRBJ1-5; D remains ambiguous. The CDR3 totals 17 residues. V was pared by 4 bases and J by 0 bases, with 16 bases between. Germline assignment: CDR1 MGHRA and CDR2 YSYEKL. The CDR3 region has the DNA TGCGCCAGCAGCCGAGCAGGAGTGGGTTTTAGCAATCAGCCCCAGCATTTT. It yields the protein CASSRAGVGFSNQPQHF.

This chain uses TRBV7-3 with TRBJ2-2, with D tentatively TRBD2 (7 bases). The germline gives CDR1 SGHTA, CDR2 FQGTGA. The CDR3 consists of 15 residues. V was pared by 5 bases and J by 5 bases, with 15 bases between. DNA for the CDR3: TGTGCCAGCAGCCCTGCGGGGGCAACGACCGGGGAGCTGTTTTTT. Its translation: CASSPAGATTGELFF.